This T cell receptor beta chain appears in the sequencing data of a study of blood T cell repertoires in COVID-19. Study information: The study drew acute and convalescent COVID-19 samples from the United States, Italy and Spain. T cells, B-cell-depleted T cells, or PBMCs provided the cDNA or gDNA that served as material.

Original data processing: Estimates of nucleated cell counts were drawn from the amplification of reference gene primers. Sequencing used immunoSEQ multiplex PCR; TCRdb keeps in-frame clones, though not all of them. From that table come the V and J calls and clone size; the DNA was used to work out D and trimming. The sample has about 190,000 clones; around 80% are singletons. The germline gives CDR1 LNHDA, CDR2 SQIVND (reference sequence). Trimming removed 3 bases from V and 7 bases from J, with 16 bases in between. CDR3 length equals 15 residues. The receptor comes from a man aged 25-40 years with active or convalescent COVID-19. Source material: peripheral blood. The chain recombines TRBV19 with TRBJ1-5, with TRBD1 as a possible D gene (5 bases). CDR3 protein: CASSIRGQGGQPQHF. CDR3 nucleotides: TGTGCCAGTAGTATTAGGGGCCAGGGTGGGCAGCCCCAGCATTTT.